Reported below is one T cell receptor beta chain. Produced via immunoSEQ multiplex PCR; TCRdb's table is partial and in-frame only. Of roughly 200,000 clones in the sample, about 88% were seen once. Patients of the Seattle cohort, enrolled during active infection, were followed longitudinally. This sample was included in a study of blood T cell repertoires in COVID-19. Study-level information: The analysed material was cDNA or gDNA that came from T cells, B-cell-depleted T cells, or PBMCs.

The sequence was collected from a man between 45 and 60 years old with COVID-19, enrolled during active disease. Sequenced input: peripheral blood.

The CDR3 nucleotides read TGTGCCAGCAGCGTAGACATAGGGAGGGACTATGGCTACACCTTC. Its protein product is CASSVDIGRDYGYTF. V is TRBV9 and J is TRBJ1-2; D is undetermined. V dropped 0 bases and J dropped 3 bases, with 12 bases sitting between them. The V gene's germline CDR1 is SGDLS and CDR2 YYNGEE. The CDR3 is 15 amino acids.